Below, 15 T cell receptor beta chains from the same sample are listed, as sequenced in a study of CD8+ T cells in alopecia areata. Extraction and reverse transcription of RNA yielded cDNA as the sequencing template. Sequencing used immunoSEQ multiplex PCR; TCRdb keeps in-frame clones, though not all of them. The sample has roughly 150,000 clones, around 50% seen once. The specimen was CD4+ T cells sorted from blood. All receptors come from a human donor with alopecia areata.

The chain has TRBV6-6 and TRBJ1-2; 7 bases map to TRBD1. Looked up from germline, CDR1 is MNHNY and CDR2 is SVGAGI (reference sequence). J gave up 4 bases and V 4 bases, and 3 bases lay outside the gene matches. The CDR3 length is 13 residues. As DNA, the CDR3 is TGTGCCAGCAGTTTGGGGACAGCCTATGGCTACACCTTC. As protein: CASSLGTAYGYTF.

The chain combines TRBV2 with TRBJ1-2; perhaps TRBD1 as D (5 bases). Germline CDR1 SNHLY, CDR2 FYNNEI. V was cut by 4 bases and J by 8 bases, with 11 bases left in between. CDR3 length equals 12 residues. CDR3 sequence (DNA): TGTGCCAGCAGTGCGGGACGGTGGGGCTACACCTTC. It encodes CASSAGRWGYTF.

A single count supports this clone. V is TRBV6-1 and J is TRBJ2-3; D could derive from TRBD1 or TRBD2 (5 bases each). The length of the CDR3 is 13 residues. CDR1 is MNHNS and CDR2 is SASEGT in the germline V gene. The CDR3 DNA reads TGTTCGGGGCTCGATGGGTACACAGATACGCAGTATTTT. Its protein product is CSGLDGYTDTQYF.

This chain joins TRBV5-1 and TRBJ2-5; no reliable D call. Trimming took off 4 bases at V and 0 bases at J, with 13 bases between the two ends. Germline CDR1 SGHRS, CDR2 YFSETQ. The CDR3 length is 15 residues. CDR3 sequence reads: CASSVLQPDQETQYF. Here the CDR3 DNA reads TGCGCCAGCAGCGTCCTCCAGCCAGACCAAGAGACCCAGTACTTC.

The V call is TRBV29-1, the J call TRBJ1-2; tentatively, D is TRBD1 (6 bases). This CDR3 has 15 residues. The germline gives CDR1 SQVTM, CDR2 ANQGSEA. Trimming cost V 2 bases and J 4 bases, with 17 bases left between them. The CDR3 bases are TGCAGCGTTGAATATAGGACAGCCCTGTTCTATGGCTACACCTTC. Protein: CSVEYRTALFYGYTF.

The chain couples TRBV5-1 to TRBJ2-7; weak D call: TRBD1 (5 bases). Germline V gene lookup returns CDR1 SGHRS and CDR2 YFSETQ. V was shortened by 0 bases and J by 7 bases, with 17 bases between the two germline ends. The CDR3 sequence is 15 residues long. CDR3 coding DNA: TGCGCCAGCAGCTTGGCCGGAAGGGGTCCGGAAGAGCAGTACTTC. Residues: CASSLAGRGPEEQYF.

This chain links TRBV30 with TRBJ2-7; 8 bases are a match to TRBD2. Germline V lookup: CDR1 GTSNPN, CDR2 SVGIG (reference sequence). Losses at the gene ends were 0 bases for V and 1 base for J; bases not matched to a gene: 5. The CDR3 is made up of 15 amino acids. This CDR3 reads CAWSVRSGMSYEQYF. The CDR3 DNA reads as TGTGCCTGGAGTGTACGTAGCGGGATGTCCTACGAGCAGTACTTC. Complete variable domain (other parts from reference TRBV30 and TRBJ2-7): SQTIHQWPATLVQPVGSPLSLECTVEGTSNPNLYWYRQAAGRGLQLLFYSVGIGQISSEVPQNLSASRPQDRQFILSSKKLLLSDSGFYLCAWSVRSGMSYEQYFGPGTRLTVT.

This chain joins TRBV6-6 and TRBJ2-1; 9 nucleotides agree with TRBD2. The V gene end was trimmed by 5 bases and the J gene end by 4 bases; junction bases not matched to a gene: 9. The germline gives CDR1 MNHNY, CDR2 SVGAGI (reference sequence). CDR3 size: 16 residues. DNA for the CDR3: TGTGCCAGCAGTACCCGGGGTAGCGGGGGATACAATGAGCAGTTCTTC. Translation gives CASSTRGSGGYNEQFF.

The chain uses TRBV29-1 and TRBJ2-5; 13 positions agree with TRBD2. This CDR3 region has 15 residues. Germline V lookup: CDR1 SQVTM, CDR2 ANQGSEA. With 2 bases clipped from V and 9 bases from J, the junction kept 9 bases outside the gene matches. The CDR3 loop reads CSVELGTSGEFPQYF. DNA of the CDR3: TGCAGCGTTGAATTGGGGACTAGCGGGGAATTCCCCCAGTACTTC.

This clone was seen more than once but under ten times. The rearrangement joins TRBV14 to TRBJ2-5; 8 bases align to TRBD2. The V and J ends lost 4 bases and 2 bases, in that order; junction bases with no gene match: 6. CDR1 and CDR2 (germline): SGHDN, FVKESK. The CDR3 is 15 amino acids. CDR3: CASSLSGTGQETQYF. In DNA, the CDR3 is TGTGCCAGCAGCCTTAGCGGGACGGGGCAAGAGACCCAGTACTTC.

The chain couples TRBV11-2 to TRBJ1-2, with 8 nucleotides matching TRBD1. Germline-derived CDR1 and CDR2 are SGHAT and FQNNGV. The CDR3 sequence is 13 residues long. The V segment lost 1 base and the J segment 12 bases; nucleotides outside the gene matches: 7. CDR3 sequence: CASSLGVLDRDTF. The CDR3 DNA sequence: TGTGCCAGCAGCTTAGGAGTTTTGGACAGGGACACCTTC.

The J gene is TRBJ1-1, the V gene TRBV2; D is unclear. There are 12 residues in the CDR3. Deletions cut 6 bases from V and 9 bases from J, with 14 bases between. Germline lookup yields CDR1 SNHLY and CDR2 FYNNEI. The CDR3 loop is CASRPPAIQAFF. CDR3 nucleotide sequence: TGTGCCAGCAGGCCGCCGGCAATACAAGCTTTCTTT.

This clone was counted only a few times. The V gene is TRBV30, the J gene TRBJ1-5; perhaps TRBD1 as D (5 bases). V shed 0 bases and J shed 3 bases, with 12 bases lying between them. CDR3 length: 15 amino acids. Germline CDR1 is GTSNPN and CDR2 is SVGIG (reference sequence). The CDR3, as DNA: TGTGCCTGGAGTGTACTCGGGGACCTCAATCAGCCCCAGCATTTT. Encoded protein: CAWSVLGDLNQPQHF. The complete variable domain, with remaining parts taken from reference TRBV30 and TRBJ1-5, reads SQTIHQWPATLVQPVGSPLSLECTVEGTSNPNLYWYRQAAGRGLQLLFYSVGIGQISSEVPQNLSASRPQDRQFILSSKKLLLSDSGFYLCAWSVLGDLNQPQHFGDGTRLSIL.

The rearrangement uses TRBV9 and TRBJ2-4; 7 bases are shared with TRBD1. The length of the CDR3 is 14 residues. Germline CDR1 reads SGDLS; CDR2 reads YYNGEE. The V gene end was trimmed by 4 bases and the J gene end by 7 bases; junction bases not matched to a gene: 8. The CDR3 region is CASSPRQGRNIQYF. The CDR3 region has the DNA TGTGCCAGCAGCCCCCGACAGGGTAGGAACATTCAGTACTTC.

This clone appeared a few times. The chain employs TRBV6-5 and TRBJ1-4, with TRBD1 matching over 9 bases. Germline V lookup: CDR1 MNHEY, CDR2 SVGAGI. Trimming removed 5 bases from V and 5 bases from J; junction bases left unmatched: 6. The CDR3 contains 15 residues. Here the CDR3 reads CASSPSGQGNEKLFF. DNA for the CDR3: TGTGCCAGCAGTCCCTCGGGACAGGGCAATGAAAAACTGTTTTTT.